A selection of T cell receptor beta chains follows, all from one sample in a study of cytomegalovirus exposure and HLA in healthy donors. Profiled with immunoSEQ multiplex PCR; TCRdb holds only in-frame clones, not every one. The sample contains some 170,000 clones, roughly 65% of which appear only once. The sample consisted of PBMCs. These receptors all stem from a man aged 18 to 30 in good health and CMV-seropositive. Both conserved end residues are part of each CDR3. D genes are given only for firm matches. The size entry is marked missing in some rows and otherwise reads once, few, many or a size class.

v_gene	j_gene	d_gene	abundance	CDR3aa	CDR3nt
TRBV6-1	TRBJ2-2	TRBD2	once	CASSEAPSGGMGTGELFF	TGTGCCAGCAGTGAAGCGCCGAGCGGGGGTATGGGCACCGGGGAGCTGTTTTTT
TRBV5-1	TRBJ1-1	-	-	CASSLAYRELLNTEAFF	TGCGCCAGCAGCTTGGCATACAGGGAGTTGTTGAACACTGAAGCTTTCTTT
TRBV12-5	TRBJ2-5	TRBD1	-	CASGLGQTYQETQYF	TGTGCTAGTGGTCTGGGACAGACGTACCAAGAGACCCAGTACTTC
TRBV7-2	TRBJ1-5	TRBD1	-	CASSIRQGGQPQHF	TGTGCCAGCAGCATAAGACAGGGCGGTCAGCCCCAGCATTTT
TRBV6-1	TRBJ1-2	-	few	CASSLDNTYGYTF	TGTGCCAGCAGCCTGGACAACACCTATGGCTACACCTTC
TRBV2	TRBJ1-5	-	-	CASSEGEGQPQHF	TGTGCCAGCAGTGAAGGGGAGGGTCAGCCCCAGCATTTT
TRBV19	TRBJ1-1	TRBD1	-	CASSERRGVAFF	TGTGCCAGTAGTGAGCGCAGGGGGGTAGCTTTCTTT
TRBV10-3	TRBJ2-1	TRBD2	few	CAMGLAGNNEQFF	TGTGCCATGGGACTAGCGGGGAACAATGAGCAGTTCTTC
TRBV5-1	TRBJ2-6	TRBD1	-	CASSQLGDRAGANVLTF	TGCGCCAGCTCCCAACTAGGGGACAGGGCCGGGGCCAACGTCCTGACTTTC
TRBV7-9	TRBJ2-1	-	once	CAVPREWAYNEQFF	TGTGCCGTACCTAGGGAGTGGGCCTACAATGAGCAGTTCTTC
TRBV15	TRBJ1-6	TRBD1	-	CATSKETGANKAFHF	TGTGCCACCAGCAAAGAGACAGGGGCCAATAAAGCCTTTCACTTT
TRBV5-4	TRBJ2-5	TRBD1	few	CASSQTTGGGETQYF	TGTGCCAGCAGTCAAACCACAGGGGGCGGGGAGACCCAGTACTTC
TRBV11-2	TRBJ1-4	TRBD1	-	CASSLGQTATNEKLFF	TGTGCCAGCAGCTTGGGACAGACCGCAACTAATGAAAAACTGTTTTTT
TRBV7-9	TRBJ1-1	TRBD1	-	CASSTQGGNTEAFF	TGTGCCAGCAGCACCCAGGGGGGAAACACTGAAGCTTTCTTT
TRBV7-3	TRBJ1-2	-	-	CASSLRPGDNYGYTF	TGTGCCAGCAGCTTAAGGCCCGGGGATAACTATGGCTACACCTTC
TRBV5-6	TRBJ1-2	TRBD1	once	CASSPGTGGRSGYTF	TGTGCCAGCAGCCCTGGGACAGGGGGACGGTCTGGCTACACCTTC
TRBV5-6	TRBJ2-3	TRBD1	-	CASSLGLGQGSTDTQYF	TGTGCCAGCAGCTTGGGTTTGGGACAGGGGAGCACAGATACGCAGTATTTT
TRBV7-9	TRBJ1-2	TRBD1	-	CASSLVGDSHLYGYTF	TGTGCCAGCAGCTTAGTTGGGGACAGTCACCTCTATGGCTACACCTTC
TRBV4-1	TRBJ1-1	-	-	CASSPGHMNTEAFF	TGCGCCAGCAGCCCCGGACACATGAACACTGAAGCTTTCTTT
TRBV4-1	TRBJ1-3	-	-	CASSQDDTVRNTIYF	TGCGCCAGCAGCCAAGATGACACCGTAAGAAACACCATATATTTT
TRBV27	TRBJ2-3	-	-	CASSFSRTDTQYF	TGTGCCAGCAGTTTTTCTCGCACAGATACGCAGTATTTT
TRBV6-1	TRBJ1-1	-	once	CASSPGEWTEAFF	TGTGCCAGCAGCCCCGGAGAATGGACTGAAGCTTTCTTT